A single TCR beta chain is shown here with its context. No cognate antigen has been identified for it. Nothing much larger sits one base from this clone, and base qualities are not available. The source of the sample is a study of OX40 agonist ivuxolimab in advanced cancers. For context, the study as a whole: Ivuxolimab was an agonistic, fully human IgG2 monoclonal antibody directed against OX40 (CD134), a costimulatory receptor. Intravenous ivuxolimab was administered to patients every 2 weeks at six dose levels: 0.01, 0.1, 0.3, 1.5, 3 and 10 mg/kg. The point of sequencing TCRbeta in the periphery was to test whether ivuxolimab changed TCR sequence diversity and drove clonal T-cell expansion. The paper reports the monotherapy dose-escalation portion (N of about 47 patients) of the phase I ivuxolimab trial. Three dose-escalation patients achieved partial responses, one with hepatocellular carcinoma and two with cutaneous melanoma. Prior anti-PD-1, anti-PD-L1 or anti-CTLA-4 therapy was permitted, and checkpoint inhibitors had been received by roughly 40% of dose-escalation patients. A male proportion of 82.7% and a mean age of approximately 62 years, ranging from about 23 to 90, were recorded for the dose-escalation cohort. Of the roughly 52 dose-escalation patients, hepatocellular carcinoma was present in approximately 20, melanoma in about 15, renal cell carcinoma in 9 and head and neck cancer in 9. Overall results and qualifications from the work: At doses of 0.1 to 3.0 mg/kg, clonal expansion of both CD4+ and CD8+ T cells in blood was seen between baseline and week 6. The antigen specificity of the clonally expanded peripheral T cells was not determined. On average, CD8+ T cells showed more expanded clones than CD4+ T cells after ivuxolimab. Low levels of normalized T-cell clonal expansion were also seen in some nonresponding patients. In the 0.1-3.0 mg/kg groups, partial responders were among the patients with the lowest normalized peripheral clonal expansion, particularly in CD8+ T cells.

Patients with a history of autoimmune disease or receiving systemic immunosuppression were excluded from the trial. Peripheral blood for TCR sequencing was drawn from every dose cohort at baseline, at cycle 4 day 1 and at cycle 7 day 1. The samples were taken from a phase I, first-in-human, multicenter, open-label dose-escalation trial of ivuxolimab. Adults with locally advanced or metastatic head and neck squamous cell, hepatocellular, melanoma or renal cell carcinoma were enrolled in the trial. Before TCR sequencing, CD4+ T cells and CD8+ T cells from peripheral blood were sorted into separate populations. V trim: 5 bases; J trim: 0 bases; unmatched bases: 13. Including cysteine and phenylalanine, the CDR3 has 17 amino acids. Left in the record is the CDR3 DNA by itself, 51 bases read in frame from the first base. Based on the germline V gene, the CDR1 and CDR2 sequences are SGHRS and YFSETQ. To sequence the TCRbeta CDR3 region, genomic DNA was isolated from the sorted cells. The immunoSEQ Assay was used to sequence the TCRbeta CDR3 regions. TCRdb stores this immuneACCESS table with in-frame sequences only. Part of the clones is absent; in the studies checked, under half of the shortfall reflects unresolved V genes, and no reason is known for the rest. The sample profile shows roughly 70,000 clones; around four fifths of them were found once. Of the sample, approximately 2% is held by the ten largest clones.

Sequenced here: CD4+ or CD8+ T cells sorted from blood, sampled in a trial of the OX40 agonist ivuxolimab. Recombination joined TRBV5-1 with TRBJ1-1, with TRBD1 matching 7 junction bases. The receptor comes from an adult with an advanced solid tumor such as melanoma, head and neck, liver or kidney cancer. The DNA reads TGCGCCAGCAGACCACCTGGGACAGCCAACATGAACACTGAAGCTTTCTTT. Translation gives CASRPPGTANMNTEAFF.